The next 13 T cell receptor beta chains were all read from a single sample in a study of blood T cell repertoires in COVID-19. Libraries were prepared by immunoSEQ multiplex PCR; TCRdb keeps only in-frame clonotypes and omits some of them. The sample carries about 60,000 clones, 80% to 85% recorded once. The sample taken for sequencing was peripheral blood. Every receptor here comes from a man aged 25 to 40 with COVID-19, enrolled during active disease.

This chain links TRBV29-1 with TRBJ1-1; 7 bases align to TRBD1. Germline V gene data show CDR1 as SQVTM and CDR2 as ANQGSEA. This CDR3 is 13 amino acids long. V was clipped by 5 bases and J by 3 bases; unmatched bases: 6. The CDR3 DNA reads TGCAGCGTTAAGGGGGCGCTGTACACTGAAGCTTTCTTT. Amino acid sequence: CSVKGALYTEAFF.

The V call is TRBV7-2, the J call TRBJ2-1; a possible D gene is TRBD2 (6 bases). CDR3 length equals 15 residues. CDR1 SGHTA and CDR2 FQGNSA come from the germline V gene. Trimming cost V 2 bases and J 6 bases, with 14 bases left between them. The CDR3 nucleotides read TGTGCCAGCAGCTTAAGCGTCCCCGGGGGCAATGAGCAGTTCTTC. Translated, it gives CASSLSVPGGNEQFF.

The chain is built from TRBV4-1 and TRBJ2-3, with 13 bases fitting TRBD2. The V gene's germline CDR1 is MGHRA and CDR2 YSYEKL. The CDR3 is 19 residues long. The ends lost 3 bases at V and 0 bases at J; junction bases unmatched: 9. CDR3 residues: CASSQRTSGGARSTDTQYF. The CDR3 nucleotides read TGCGCCAGCAGCCAGCGGACTAGCGGGGGAGCTCGTAGCACAGATACGCAGTATTTT.

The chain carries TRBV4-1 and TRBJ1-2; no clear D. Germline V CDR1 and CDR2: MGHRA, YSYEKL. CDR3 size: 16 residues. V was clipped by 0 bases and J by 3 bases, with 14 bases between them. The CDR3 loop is CASSQENPTPYYGYTF. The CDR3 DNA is TGCGCCAGCAGCCAAGAGAATCCTACCCCCTACTATGGCTACACCTTC.

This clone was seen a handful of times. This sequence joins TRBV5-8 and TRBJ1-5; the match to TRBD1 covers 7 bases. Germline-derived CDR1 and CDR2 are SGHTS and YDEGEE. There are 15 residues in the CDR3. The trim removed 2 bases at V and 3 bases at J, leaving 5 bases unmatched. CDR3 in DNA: TGTGCCAGCAGCTTACAGGGGTACGACAATCAGCCCCAGCATTTT. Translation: CASSLQGYDNQPQHF.

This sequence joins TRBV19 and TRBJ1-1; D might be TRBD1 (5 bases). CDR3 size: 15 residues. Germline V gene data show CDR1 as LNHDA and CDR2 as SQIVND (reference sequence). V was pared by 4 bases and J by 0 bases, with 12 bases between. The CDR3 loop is CASSTRQGLNTEAFF. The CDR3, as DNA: TGTGCCAGTAGTACCCGTCAGGGATTGAACACTGAAGCTTTCTTT.

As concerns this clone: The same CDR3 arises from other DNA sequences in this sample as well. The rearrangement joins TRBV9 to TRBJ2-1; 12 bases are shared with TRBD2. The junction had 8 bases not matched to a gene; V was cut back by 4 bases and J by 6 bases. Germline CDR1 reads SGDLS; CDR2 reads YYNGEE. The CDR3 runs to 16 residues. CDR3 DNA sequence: TGTGCCAGCAGCTCCCGGACTAGCGGGGTACGCAATGAGCAGTTCTTC. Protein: CASSSRTSGVRNEQFF.

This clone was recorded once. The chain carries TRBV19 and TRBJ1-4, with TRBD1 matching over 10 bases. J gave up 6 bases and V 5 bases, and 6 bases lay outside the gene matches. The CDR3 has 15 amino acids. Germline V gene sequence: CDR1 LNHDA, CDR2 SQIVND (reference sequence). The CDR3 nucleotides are TGTGCCAGTAGTGCCGACAGGGGGCTTGATGAAAAACTGTTTTTT. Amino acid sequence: CASSADRGLDEKLFF.

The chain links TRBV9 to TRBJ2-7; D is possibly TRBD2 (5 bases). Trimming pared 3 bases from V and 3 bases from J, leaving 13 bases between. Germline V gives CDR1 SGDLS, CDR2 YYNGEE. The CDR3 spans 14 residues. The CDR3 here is CASSEGGRSYEQYF. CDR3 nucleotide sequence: TGTGCCAGCAGCGAGGGCGGGCGTAGCTACGAGCAGTACTTC.

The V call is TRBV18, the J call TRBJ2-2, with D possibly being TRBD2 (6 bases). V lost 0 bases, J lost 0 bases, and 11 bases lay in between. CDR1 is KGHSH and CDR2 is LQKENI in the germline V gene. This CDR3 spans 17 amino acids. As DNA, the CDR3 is TGTGCCAGCTCACCACCAGGGCTAGCGTCGAACACCGGGGAGCTGTTTTTT. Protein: CASSPPGLASNTGELFF.

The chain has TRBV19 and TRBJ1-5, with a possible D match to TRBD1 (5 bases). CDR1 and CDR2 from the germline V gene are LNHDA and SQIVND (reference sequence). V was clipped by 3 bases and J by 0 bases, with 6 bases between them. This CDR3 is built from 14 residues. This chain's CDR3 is CASSMTDSNQPQHF. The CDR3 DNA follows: TGTGCCAGTAGTATGACAGATAGCAATCAGCCCCAGCATTTT.

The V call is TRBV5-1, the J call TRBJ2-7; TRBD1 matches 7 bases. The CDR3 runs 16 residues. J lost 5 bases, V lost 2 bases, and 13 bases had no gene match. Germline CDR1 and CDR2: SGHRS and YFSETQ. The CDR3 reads CASSLTFLRTGDEQYF. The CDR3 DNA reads TGCGCCAGCAGCTTAACTTTTTTAAGGACAGGCGACGAGCAGTACTTC.

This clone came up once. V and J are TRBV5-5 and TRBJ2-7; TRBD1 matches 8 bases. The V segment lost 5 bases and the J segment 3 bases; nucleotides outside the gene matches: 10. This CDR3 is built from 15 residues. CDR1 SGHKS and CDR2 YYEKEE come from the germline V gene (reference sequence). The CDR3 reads CASSYQPGQVYEQYF. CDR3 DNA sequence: TGTGCCAGCAGTTATCAACCGGGACAGGTCTACGAGCAGTACTTC.